This T cell receptor (beta chain) was found in a study of blood T cells in healthy people across ages. Remarks on this clonotype: Germline and junction disagree at one end, which may indicate a read error.

Together with a sample-barcoded 5' primer, a J-beta primer mix was included in a second PCR lasting about 7 to 12 cycles. TCRdb itself ran the 5' RACE reads through MiXCR, one entry per CDR3 protein. Of under 800,000 distinct CDR3 sequences listed, about 21% are singletons. In germline, CDR1 is SGHAT, CDR2 FQNNGV. The CDR3 spans 13 residues. Total RNA amounts of at least 6 micrograms were extracted per sample. Sequencing was performed on blood. This receptor was taken from a man aged 70-80 years in good health. V and J are TRBV11-2 and TRBJ2-1, with a tentative D call TRBD2 (5 bases). CDR3 coding DNA: TGTGCCAGCAGCGTGGACTCGTACAATAAGCAGTTCTTC. It specifies CASSVDSYNKQFF.